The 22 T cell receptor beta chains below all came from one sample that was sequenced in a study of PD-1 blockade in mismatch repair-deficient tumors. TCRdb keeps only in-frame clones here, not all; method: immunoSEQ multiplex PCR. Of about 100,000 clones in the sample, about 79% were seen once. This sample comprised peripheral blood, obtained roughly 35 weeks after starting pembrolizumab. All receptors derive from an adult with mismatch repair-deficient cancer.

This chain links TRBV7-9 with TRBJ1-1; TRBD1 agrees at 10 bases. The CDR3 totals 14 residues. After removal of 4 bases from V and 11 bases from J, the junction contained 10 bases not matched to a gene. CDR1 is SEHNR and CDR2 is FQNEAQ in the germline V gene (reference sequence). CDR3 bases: TGTGCCAGCAGCTCGCCGGGACAGGGGAACCCTGCTTTCTTT. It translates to CASSSPGQGNPAFF.

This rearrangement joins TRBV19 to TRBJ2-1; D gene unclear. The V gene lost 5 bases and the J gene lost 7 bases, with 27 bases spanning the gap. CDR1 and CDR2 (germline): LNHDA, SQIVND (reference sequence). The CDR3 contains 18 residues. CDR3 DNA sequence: TGTGCCAGTAGTGCCCGACGCGGAGTGAATTTTAAGGAGAATGAGCAGTTCTTC. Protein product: CASSARRGVNFKENEQFF. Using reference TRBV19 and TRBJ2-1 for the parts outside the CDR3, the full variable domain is DGGITQSPKYLFRKEGQNVTLSCEQNLNHDAMYWYRQDPGQGLRLIYYSQIVNDFQKGDIAEGYSVSREKKESFPLTVTSAQKNPTAFYLCASSARRGVNFKENEQFFGPGTRLTVL.

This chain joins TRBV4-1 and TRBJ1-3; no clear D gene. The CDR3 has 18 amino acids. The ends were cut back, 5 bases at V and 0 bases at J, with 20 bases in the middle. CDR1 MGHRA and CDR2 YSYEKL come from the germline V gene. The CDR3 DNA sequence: TGCGCCAGCAGCTCCCGGGGTCCCCCCCCCTACTCTGGAAACACCATATATTTT. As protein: CASSSRGPPPYSGNTIYF.

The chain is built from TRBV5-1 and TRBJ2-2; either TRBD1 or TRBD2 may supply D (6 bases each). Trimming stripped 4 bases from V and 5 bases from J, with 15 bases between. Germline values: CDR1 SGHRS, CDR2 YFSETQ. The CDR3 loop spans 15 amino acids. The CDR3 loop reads CASSPRGQGTGELFF. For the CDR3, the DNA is TGCGCCAGCAGCCCCCGGGGGCAGGGTACCGGGGAGCTGTTTTTT. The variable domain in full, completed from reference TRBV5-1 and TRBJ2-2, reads KAGVTQTPRYLIKTRGQQVTLSCSPISGHRSVSWYQQTPGQGLQFLFEYFSETQRNKGNFPGRFSGRQFSNSRSEMNVSTLELGDSALYLCASSPRGQGTGELFFGEGSRLTVL.

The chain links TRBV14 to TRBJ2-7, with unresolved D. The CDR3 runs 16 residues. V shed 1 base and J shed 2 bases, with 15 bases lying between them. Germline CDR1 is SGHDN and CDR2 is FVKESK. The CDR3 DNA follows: TGTGCCAGCAGCCAAGGAGGCGTCCGACCAACCTACGAGCAGTACTTC. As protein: CASSQGGVRPTYEQYF.

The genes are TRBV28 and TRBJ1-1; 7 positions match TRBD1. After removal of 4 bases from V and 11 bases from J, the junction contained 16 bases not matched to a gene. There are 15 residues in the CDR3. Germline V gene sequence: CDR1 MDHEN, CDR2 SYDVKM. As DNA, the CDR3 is TGTGCCAGCAGTTCCGGGACAGTTACCGGTCGCGGGGCTTTCTTT. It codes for CASSSGTVTGRGAFF.

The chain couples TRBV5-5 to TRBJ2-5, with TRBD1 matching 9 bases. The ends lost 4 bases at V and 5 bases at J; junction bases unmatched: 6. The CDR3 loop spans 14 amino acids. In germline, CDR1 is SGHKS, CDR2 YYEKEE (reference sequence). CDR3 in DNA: TGTGCCAGCAGCCGGACAGGGGTCCTTGAGACCCAGTACTTC. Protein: CASSRTGVLETQYF.

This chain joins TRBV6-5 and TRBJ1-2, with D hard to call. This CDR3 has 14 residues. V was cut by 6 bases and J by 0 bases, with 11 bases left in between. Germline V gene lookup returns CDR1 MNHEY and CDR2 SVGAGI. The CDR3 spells CASRQDGTNYGYTF. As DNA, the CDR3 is TGTGCCAGCAGGCAGGACGGAACTAACTATGGCTACACCTTC.

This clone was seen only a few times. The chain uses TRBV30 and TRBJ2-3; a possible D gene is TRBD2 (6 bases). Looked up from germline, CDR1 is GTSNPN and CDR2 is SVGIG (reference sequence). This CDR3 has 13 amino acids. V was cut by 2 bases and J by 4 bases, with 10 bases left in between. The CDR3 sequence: CAWSLREADTQYF. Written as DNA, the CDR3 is TGTGCCTGGAGTTTGAGGGAGGCAGATACGCAGTATTTT.

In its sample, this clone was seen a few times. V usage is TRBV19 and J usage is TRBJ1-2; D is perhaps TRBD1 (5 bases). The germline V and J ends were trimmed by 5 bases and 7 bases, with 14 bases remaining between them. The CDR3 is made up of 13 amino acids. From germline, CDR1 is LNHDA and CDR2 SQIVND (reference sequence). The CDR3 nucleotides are TGTGCCAGTAGTCCAACAGGCGACTCTGGCTACACCTTC. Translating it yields CASSPTGDSGYTF.

CDR3 coding DNA: TGTGCCAGCAGAAAACGGCTCGGCGGGAGCACCTACAATGAGCAGTTCTTC. Translation: CASRKRLGGSTYNEQFF. The rearrangement joins TRBV7-9 to TRBJ2-1, with TRBD2 matching over 7 bases. CDR1 SEHNR and CDR2 FQNEAQ come from the germline V gene (reference sequence). V lost 6 bases to trimming and J lost 2 bases; unmatched junction nucleotides: 13. This CDR3 spans 17 amino acids. The full variable domain, with the rest looked up from reference TRBV7-9 and TRBJ2-1, is DTGVSQNPRHKITKRGQNVTFRCDPISEHNRLYWYRQTLGQGPEFLTYFQNEAQLEKSRLLSDRFSAERPKGSFSTLEIQRTEQGDSAMYLCASRKRLGGSTYNEQFFGPGTRLTVL.

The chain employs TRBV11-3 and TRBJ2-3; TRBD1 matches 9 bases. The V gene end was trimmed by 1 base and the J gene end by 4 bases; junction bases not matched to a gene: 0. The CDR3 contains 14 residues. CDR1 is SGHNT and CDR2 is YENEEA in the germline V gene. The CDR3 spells CASSLGTGADTQYF. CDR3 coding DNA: TGTGCCAGCAGCTTAGGGACAGGGGCAGATACGCAGTATTTT.

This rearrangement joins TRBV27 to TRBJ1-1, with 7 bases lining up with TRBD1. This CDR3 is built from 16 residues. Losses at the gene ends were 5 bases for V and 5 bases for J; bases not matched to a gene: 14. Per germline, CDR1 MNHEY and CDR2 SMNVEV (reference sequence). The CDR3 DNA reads TGTGCCAGCAGTCCGAGACAGGGAAAGATTGGGACTGAAGCTTTCTTT. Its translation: CASSPRQGKIGTEAFF.

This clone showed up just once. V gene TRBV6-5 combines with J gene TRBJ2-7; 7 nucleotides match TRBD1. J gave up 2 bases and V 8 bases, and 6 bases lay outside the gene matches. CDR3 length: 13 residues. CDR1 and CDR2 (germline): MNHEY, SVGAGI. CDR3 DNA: TGTGCCAGCGGAAAGACAGGGACCTACGAGCAGTACTTC. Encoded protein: CASGKTGTYEQYF.

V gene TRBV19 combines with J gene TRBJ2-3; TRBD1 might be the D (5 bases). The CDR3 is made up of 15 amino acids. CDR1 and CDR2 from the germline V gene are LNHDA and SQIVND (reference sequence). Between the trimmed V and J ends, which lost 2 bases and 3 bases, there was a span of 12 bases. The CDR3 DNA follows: TGTGCCAGTAGTATACAGGGAAAAGGGACAGATACGCAGTATTTT. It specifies CASSIQGKGTDTQYF.

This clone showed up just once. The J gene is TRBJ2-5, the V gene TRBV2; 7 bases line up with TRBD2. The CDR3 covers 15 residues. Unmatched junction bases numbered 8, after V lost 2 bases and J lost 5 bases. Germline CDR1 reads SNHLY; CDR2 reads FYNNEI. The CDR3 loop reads CASSEKGLPGETQYF. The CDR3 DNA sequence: TGTGCCAGCAGTGAAAAGGGACTACCCGGGGAGACCCAGTACTTC. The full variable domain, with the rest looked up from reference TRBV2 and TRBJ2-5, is EPEVTQTPSHQVTQMGQEVILRCVPISNHLYFYWYRQILGQKVEFLVSFYNNEISEKSEIFDDQFSVERPDGSNFTLKIRSTKLEDSAMYFCASSEKGLPGETQYFGPGTRLLVL.

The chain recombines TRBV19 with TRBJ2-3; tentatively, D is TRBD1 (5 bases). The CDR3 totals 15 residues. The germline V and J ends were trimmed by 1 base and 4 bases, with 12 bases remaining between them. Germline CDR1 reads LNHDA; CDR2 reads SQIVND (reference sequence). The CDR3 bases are TGTGCCAGTAGTATAGGCTCGTCACAGGCAGATACGCAGTATTTT. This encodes CASSIGSSQADTQYF.

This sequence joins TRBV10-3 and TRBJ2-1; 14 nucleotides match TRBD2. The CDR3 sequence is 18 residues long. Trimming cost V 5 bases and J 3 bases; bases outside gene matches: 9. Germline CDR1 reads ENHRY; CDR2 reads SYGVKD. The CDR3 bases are TGTGCCATCAGTCCCGGGACTAGCGGGAGCTATGTCTACAATGAGCAGTTCTTC. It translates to CAISPGTSGSYVYNEQFF.

Here the CDR3 DNA reads TGTGCCACCAGCAGTCGGGTAGCGGGAGACGAGCAGTACTTC. This gives the protein CATSSRVAGDEQYF. This chain joins TRBV15 and TRBJ2-7; 9 bases line up with TRBD2. V was clipped by 3 bases and J by 5 bases; unmatched bases: 5. Germline V gene sequence: CDR1 LNHNV, CDR2 YYDKDF (reference sequence). The CDR3 is 14 amino acids.

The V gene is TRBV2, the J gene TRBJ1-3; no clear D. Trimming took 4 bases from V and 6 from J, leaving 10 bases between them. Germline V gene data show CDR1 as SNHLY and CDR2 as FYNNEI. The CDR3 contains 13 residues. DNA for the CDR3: TGTGCCAGCAGTGTTATGGAGCCAAACACCATATATTTT. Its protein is CASSVMEPNTIYF.

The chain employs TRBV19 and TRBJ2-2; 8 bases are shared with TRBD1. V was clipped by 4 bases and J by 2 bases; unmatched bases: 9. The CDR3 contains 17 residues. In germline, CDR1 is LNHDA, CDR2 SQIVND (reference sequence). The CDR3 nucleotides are TGTGCCAGTAGTAAGATGATCGGACAGGGCAACACCGGGGAGCTGTTTTTT. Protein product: CASSKMIGQGNTGELFF.

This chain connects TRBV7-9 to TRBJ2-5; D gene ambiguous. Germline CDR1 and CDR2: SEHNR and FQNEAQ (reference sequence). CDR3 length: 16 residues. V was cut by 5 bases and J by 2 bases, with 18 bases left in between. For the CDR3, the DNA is TGTGCCAGCAGCCCTCTTTCGTTGAGCGTGCAAGAGACCCAGTACTTC. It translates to CASSPLSLSVQETQYF.